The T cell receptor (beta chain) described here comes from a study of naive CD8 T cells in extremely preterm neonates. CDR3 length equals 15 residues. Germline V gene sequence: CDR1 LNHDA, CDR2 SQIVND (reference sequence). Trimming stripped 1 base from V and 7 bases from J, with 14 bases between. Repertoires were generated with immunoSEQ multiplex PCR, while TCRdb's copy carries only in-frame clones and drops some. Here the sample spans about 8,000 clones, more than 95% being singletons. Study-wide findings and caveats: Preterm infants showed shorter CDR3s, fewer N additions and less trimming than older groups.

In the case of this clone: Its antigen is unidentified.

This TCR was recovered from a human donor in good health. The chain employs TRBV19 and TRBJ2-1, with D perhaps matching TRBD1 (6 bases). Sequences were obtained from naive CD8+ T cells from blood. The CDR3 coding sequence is TGTGCCAGTAGTATAGCGAGACAGGTAGGAAATGAGCAGTTCTTC. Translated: CASSIARQVGNEQFF.